This T cell receptor (beta chain) was documented in a study of cytomegalovirus exposure and HLA in healthy donors. Germline V lookup: CDR1 SEHNR, CDR2 FQNEAQ (reference sequence). CDR3 length: 13 amino acids. V shed 4 bases, J shed 6 bases, and the junction held 5 bases outside the gene matches. PCR amplification relied on 60 Vbeta primers (plus 13 Jbeta primers). Some clones are missing from TCRdb's copy, which holds only in-frame ones; the method was immunoSEQ multiplex PCR. The repertoire holds more than 200,000 clones, with about 70% as singletons. V and J are TRBV7-9 and TRBJ2-7; the match to TRBD1 covers 8 bases. The sequencing input was PBMCs. The TCR sequence derives from a man in his forties in good health and CMV-seropositive. CDR3 protein: CASSSLDRAEQYF. CDR3 coding DNA: TGTGCCAGCAGCTCTTTGGACAGGGCCGAGCAGTACTTC.